This TCR beta chain was recovered during a study of cytomegalovirus exposure and HLA in healthy donors. V was pared by 4 bases and J by 3 bases, with 12 bases between. The germline V gene has CDR1 KGHSH and CDR2 LQKENI. CDR3 length equals 14 residues. Use of 60 Vbeta and 13 Jbeta primers characterized the PCR. Only in-frame clones appear in the TCRdb table, and some are missing; sequencing was by immunoSEQ multiplex PCR. Among around 120,000 clones listed, about three quarters were seen once. The origin of this receptor is a female donor in good health and CMV-seropositive. The sequencing input was PBMCs. The chain combines TRBV18 with TRBJ1-2, with a weak D call TRBD1 (5 bases). The CDR3 region is CASSLRDSYYGYTF. The CDR3 DNA sequence: TGTGCCAGCTCACTTCGCGACAGCTACTATGGCTACACCTTC.